A selection of T cell receptor beta chains follows, all from one sample in a study of blood T cell repertoires in COVID-19. Data came from immunoSEQ multiplex PCR; TCRdb stores just in-frame clones and leaves some out. The sample has about 35,000 clones, about four fifths seen once; the top ten hold approximately 3.5%. The sequencing input was peripheral blood. The receptors originated from a middle-aged man with acute or convalescent COVID-19. CDR3s include the opening cysteine and the closing phenylalanine or tryptophan. D genes are given only for firm matches. Expanded clones are given a class, and other clones once, few, many or no size at all.

v_gene	d_gene	abundance	j_gene	CDR3aa	CDR3nt
TRBV6-2/TRBV6-3	NA	NA	TRBJ2-7	CASSLKRVFRYEQYF	TGTGCCAGCAGTCTAAAGCGGGTCTTCCGCTACGAGCAGTACTTC
TRBV5-6	TRBD1	NA	TRBJ1-2	CASSLRQGDGYTF	TGTGCCAGCAGCTTGCGACAGGGAGATGGCTACACCTTC
TRBV5-1	NA	NA	TRBJ2-3	CASSEPGDTQYF	TGCGCCAGCAGCGAACCGGGGGATACGCAGTATTTT
TRBV16	TRBD1	NA	TRBJ1-2	CASSQFRDRADYGYTF	TGTGCCAGCAGTCAATTCCGGGACAGGGCTGACTATGGCTACACCTTC
TRBV7-3	NA	NA	TRBJ2-1	CASSPIAETTNEQFF	TGTGCCAGCAGCCCAATAGCGGAGACCACCAATGAGCAGTTCTTC
TRBV5-4	NA	NA	TRBJ1-2	CASSWAEGLLVYGYTF	TGTGCCAGCAGCTGGGCGGAGGGGTTGTTGGTGTATGGCTACACCTTC
TRBV5-1	NA	NA	TRBJ2-5	CASSSAGMMRQETQYF	TGCGCCAGCAGCTCCGCCGGGATGATGCGGCAAGAGACCCAGTACTTC
TRBV2	TRBD1	NA	TRBJ1-5	CASSERDRGTDQPQHF	TGTGCCAGCAGTGAACGCGACAGGGGAACGGATCAGCCCCAGCATTTT
TRBV28	TRBD1	NA	TRBJ2-7	CASSGDRDYEQYF	TGTGCCAGCAGTGGGGACAGGGACTACGAGCAGTACTTC
TRBV28	NA	NA	TRBJ1-1	CASSPGGRPRRVYTEAFF	TGTGCCAGCAGTCCAGGCGGCAGGCCAAGGCGGGTTTACACTGAAGCTTTCTTT
TRBV5-6	NA	NA	TRBJ2-5	CASSLTYGGETQYF	TGTGCCAGCAGCTTGACCTACGGCGGAGAGACCCAGTACTTC
TRBV7-3	TRBD1	once	TRBJ1-2	CASSPTGGTNYGYTF	TGTGCCAGCAGCCCCACAGGGGGAACTAACTATGGCTACACCTTC
TRBV4-1	NA	few	TRBJ1-1	CASSYIARGPGNTEAFF	TGCGCCAGCAGCTATATTGCAAGGGGCCCAGGGAACACTGAAGCTTTCTTT
TRBV5-5	TRBD1	few	TRBJ1-1	CASSLETGGYTEAFF	TGTGCCAGCAGCTTGGAGACAGGGGGCTACACTGAAGCTTTCTTT
TRBV6-5	NA	few	TRBJ2-7	CASSYSAGTYEQYF	TGTGCCAGCAGTTACTCGGCAGGGACCTACGAGCAGTACTTC
TRBV27	NA	NA	TRBJ2-7	CASSPLEVLSSYEQYF	TGTGCCAGCAGCCCTCTCGAGGTACTCAGCTCCTACGAGCAGTACTTC
TRBV5-6	TRBD2	NA	TRBJ2-5	CASSLNGAGYQETQYF	TGTGCCAGCAGCTTGAATGGAGCGGGATACCAAGAGACCCAGTACTTC